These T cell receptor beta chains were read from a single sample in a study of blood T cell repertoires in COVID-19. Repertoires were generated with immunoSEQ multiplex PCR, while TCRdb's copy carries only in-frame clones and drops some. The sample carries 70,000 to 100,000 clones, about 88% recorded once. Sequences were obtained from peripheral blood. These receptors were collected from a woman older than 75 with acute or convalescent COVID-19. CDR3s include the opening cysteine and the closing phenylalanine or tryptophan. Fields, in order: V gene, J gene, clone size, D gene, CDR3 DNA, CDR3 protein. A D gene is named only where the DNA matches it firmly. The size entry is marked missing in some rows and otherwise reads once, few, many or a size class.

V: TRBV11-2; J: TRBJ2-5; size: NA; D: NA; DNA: TGTGCCAGCAGCTTAGGCGTGCGGGGAGAGGGAGAGACCCAGTACTTC; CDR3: CASSLGVRGEGETQYF
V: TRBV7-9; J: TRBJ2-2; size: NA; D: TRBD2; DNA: TGTGCCAGCAGCTTGACTACCCCGGGACTAGCGGCCGGGGAGCTGTTTTTT; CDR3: CASSLTTPGLAAGELFF
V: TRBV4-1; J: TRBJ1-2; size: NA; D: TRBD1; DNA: TGCGCCAGCAGCCCCGAGACAGGGGGCGGCTATGGCTACACCTTC; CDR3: CASSPETGGGYGYTF
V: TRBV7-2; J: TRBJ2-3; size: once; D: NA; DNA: TGTGCCAGCAGCTTACGACCGGGGAGGCTGGGGGATACGCAGTATTTT; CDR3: CASSLRPGRLGDTQYF
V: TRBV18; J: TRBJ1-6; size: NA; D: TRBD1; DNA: TGTGCCAGCTCACCATGGGACAGGGGTTATAATTCACCCCTCCACTTT; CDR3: CASSPWDRGYNSPLHF
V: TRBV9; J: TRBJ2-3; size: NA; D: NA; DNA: TGTGCCAGCAGCGTAGTTGGCGGAGGCACAGATACGCAGTATTTT; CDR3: CASSVVGGGTDTQYF
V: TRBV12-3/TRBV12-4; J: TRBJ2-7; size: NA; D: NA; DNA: TGTGCCAGCGGTACAGGGAACTACGAGCAGTACTTC; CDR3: CASGTGNYEQYF
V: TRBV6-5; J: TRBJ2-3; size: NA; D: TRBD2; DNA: TGTGCCAGCAGTTCTTTAGAGCGGGAGTGGACAGATACGCAGTATTTT; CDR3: CASSSLEREWTDTQYF
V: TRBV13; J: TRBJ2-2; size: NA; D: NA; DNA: TGTGCCAGCAGCTCCACAGGGAACACCGGGGAGCTGTTTTTT; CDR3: CASSSTGNTGELFF
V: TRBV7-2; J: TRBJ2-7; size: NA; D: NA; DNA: TGTGCCAGCAGCCTTAGGTCCGGGAACCCCTACGAGCAGTACTTC; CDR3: CASSLRSGNPYEQYF
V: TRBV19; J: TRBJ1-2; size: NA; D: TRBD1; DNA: TGTGCCAGTGCCCCCCCGGGACAGGGGCCAGCTAACTATGGCTACACCTTC; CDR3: CASAPPGQGPANYGYTF